This T cell receptor beta chain came from a study of Graves' ophthalmopathy and Graves' hyperthyroidism. Study overall: Ophthalmopathy absent within 18 months of follow-up marked hyperthyroidism as stable.

The CDR3 extends over 20 amino acids. Germline V gives CDR1 SGHTA, CDR2 FQGTGA. Losses at the gene ends were 5 bases for V and 1 base for J; bases not matched to a gene: 21. Hyperthyroidism in these 18- to 65-year-old patients was newly diagnosed, lasting under 2 months. Ineligible for inclusion were patients with other autoimmune diseases, uncontrolled infections, pregnancy or lactation. From RNA, the CDR3 regions of TCR beta chains were amplified and sequenced. Second-round multiplex PCR came after a first-round RT-PCR that employed HTBI primers. TCRdb re-derived calls from the multiplex PCR reads in MiXCR, one entry per CDR3 protein. The data show over a million distinct CDR3 sequences, approximately 35% seen once.

The material sequenced was peripheral blood or thyroid tissue (not recorded which). The TCR comes from an adult man with Graves' hyperthyroidism. The chain carries TRBV7-3 and TRBJ1-2; TRBD1 agrees at 8 bases. CDR3 DNA: TGTGCCAGCAGCAGAGATATCCGAAACACCGGGACAGGAAATAACTATGGCTACACCTTC. It is translated as CASSRDIRNTGTGNNYGYTF. Supplemented by reference TRBV7-3 and TRBJ1-2, the full variable domain reads GAGVSQTPSNKVTEKGKYVELRCDPISGHTALYWYRQSLGQGPEFLIYFQGTGAADDSGLPNDRFFAVRPEGSVSTLKIQRTERGDSAVYLCASSRDIRNTGTGNNYGYTFGSGTRLTVV.